These 32 T cell receptor beta chains share one sample of origin, sequenced in a study of cytomegalovirus exposure and HLA in healthy donors (dated by TCRdb to about 2017). The library was generated by the immunoSEQ multiplex PCR assay. The multiplex PCR relied on a mix of 60 forward primers for TCR Vbeta segments and 13 reverse primers for TCR Jbeta segments. TCRdb retrieved this table from immuneACCESS and kept in-frame rearrangements only. Not all clones are present; in checked studies, unresolved V genes account for under half, and no reason is known for the remainder. The sample includes 130,000 or so clones, with 65% to 85% observed a single time. The ten biggest clones cover about 1.5% of the sample. The sample consisted of PBMCs. Receptors were obtained from a woman aged 18-35 years in good health and CMV-seronegative.

The rearrangement uses TRBV7-9 and TRBJ1-2; D might be TRBD1 (6 bases). The germline V and J ends were trimmed by 7 bases and 1 base, with 16 bases remaining between them. Germline-derived CDR1 and CDR2 are SEHNR and FQNEAQ (reference sequence). The CDR3 runs 15 residues. CDR3 nucleotide sequence: TGTGCCAGCACCCGCCGGGGGGGCTTTAACTATGGCTACACCTTC. It yields the protein CASTRRGGFNYGYTF.

There are a few counts of this clone. The V call is TRBV19, the J call TRBJ2-3; 12 bases line up with TRBD2. There are 15 residues in the CDR3. CDR1 and CDR2 from the germline V gene are LNHDA and SQIVND (reference sequence). Trimming took 11 bases from V and 6 from J; bases not matched to a gene: 12. The CDR3 coding sequence is TGTGCCTCGGGGCCTAGCGGGAGGGCCTCGGATACGCAGTATTTT. Protein product: CASGPSGRASDTQYF.

The rearrangement links TRBV19 to TRBJ1-5, with TRBD1 identical over 7 bases. In germline, CDR1 is LNHDA, CDR2 SQIVND (reference sequence). Trimming cost V 5 bases and J 5 bases; bases outside gene matches: 9. This CDR3 contains 15 residues. The CDR3 nucleotides read TGTGCCAGTAGTGCCCCCGGGACAGATTATCAGCCCCAGCATTTT. The encoded protein is CASSAPGTDYQPQHF.

This chain links TRBV2 with TRBJ2-1, with 11 bases lining up with TRBD2. The CDR3 extends over 14 amino acids. Germline V gene data show CDR1 as SNHLY and CDR2 as FYNNEI. Losses at the gene ends were 8 bases for V and 10 bases for J; bases not matched to a gene: 10. The CDR3 is CASARLAGRGEQFF. Written as DNA, the CDR3 is TGTGCCAGCGCCCGACTAGCGGGAAGGGGAGAGCAGTTCTTC.

This clone was picked up one time. This chain uses TRBV30 with TRBJ2-1, with 9 bases lining up with TRBD2. Germline CDR1 reads GTSNPN; CDR2 reads SVGIG (reference sequence). The CDR3 consists of 13 residues. V trimming: 5 bases; J trimming: 4 bases; junction bases outside the gene matches: 3. In nucleotides, the CDR3 is TGTGCCTGGGCGGGAGGGAGTTACAATGAGCAGTTCTTC. The encoded protein is CAWAGGSYNEQFF.

This clone was picked up one time. The genes are TRBV19 and TRBJ1-5; 7 bases are a match to TRBD1. The CDR3 length is 13 residues. Germline V CDR1 and CDR2: LNHDA, SQIVND (reference sequence). The J segment lost 7 bases and the V segment lost 6 bases, leaving 6 bases of the junction unmatched. Written as DNA, the CDR3 is TGTGCCAGTAGGAGACAGGGATACCAGCCCCAGCATTTT. This sequence encodes CASRRQGYQPQHF.

This clone was detected only a few times. The rearrangement joins TRBV27 to TRBJ2-5, with D unresolved. Trimming stripped 4 bases from V and 2 bases from J, with 8 bases between. Germline-derived CDR1 and CDR2 are MNHEY and SMNVEV (reference sequence). This CDR3 comprises 13 residues. The CDR3 loop reads CASSSLSQETQYF. The CDR3 nucleotides are TGTGCCAGCAGTTCGCTCAGTCAAGAGACCCAGTACTTC.

The chain links TRBV2 to TRBJ2-3, with TRBD2 matching over 12 bases. Germline CDR1 reads SNHLY; CDR2 reads FYNNEI. V was clipped by 4 bases and J by 5 bases; unmatched bases: 7. The CDR3 extends over 16 amino acids. CDR3 sequence: CASSGKTSGSGDTQYF. In DNA form, the CDR3 reads TGTGCCAGCAGTGGCAAGACTAGCGGGAGTGGAGATACGCAGTATTTT.

The gene calls are TRBV2 and TRBJ1-3; TRBD1 agrees at 9 bases. The CDR3 covers 15 residues. Trimming removed 1 base from V and 9 bases from J; junction bases left unmatched: 7. CDR1 is SNHLY, CDR2 FYNNEI, per germline. The CDR3 here is CASSEGRTGEVTIYF. The CDR3 DNA is TGTGCCAGCAGTGAAGGCAGGACAGGGGAGGTCACCATATATTTT.

As regards this clone: Its ends do not fully match the called genes, so a read error is possible. The chain links TRBV5-1 to TRBJ2-2, with 11 bases that match TRBD2. The germline V gene encodes CDR1 SGHRS and CDR2 YFSETQ. The CDR3 runs to 17 residues. This CDR3 is CDSSLVPTSGTTGELFF. The CDR3 DNA reads as TGCGACAGCAGCTTGGTCCCGACTAGCGGGACCACCGGGGAGCTGTTTTTT.

The rearrangement uses TRBV19 and TRBJ2-1, with 11 bases identical to TRBD2. V lost 7 bases, J lost 5 bases, and 4 bases stayed unmatched. CDR1 and CDR2 (germline): LNHDA, SQIVND (reference sequence). This CDR3 is built from 14 residues. CDR3 coding DNA: TGTGCCAGTACCCGGACTAGCGGGCACAATGAGCAGTTCTTC. It yields the protein CASTRTSGHNEQFF.

This clone has only a few counts. The J gene is TRBJ2-5, the V gene TRBV29-1, with D tentatively TRBD1 (6 bases). The V end lost 3 bases, the J end lost 1 base, and 6 bases lay between the germline ends. Germline assignment: CDR1 SQVTM and CDR2 ANQGSEA. The CDR3 loop spans 12 amino acids. CDR3 loop: CSVDRGQETQYF. For the CDR3, the DNA is TGCAGCGTTGACAGGGGCCAAGAGACCCAGTACTTC.

J is TRBJ2-3 and V is TRBV7-8, with 7 bases aligning to TRBD1. The length of the CDR3 is 17 residues. Germline trimming cut 5 bases from V and 1 base from J; bases unmatched to any gene: 12. Germline assignment: CDR1 SGHVS and CDR2 FQNEAQ. The CDR3 here is CASSRGGQSFGTDTQYF. The CDR3 nucleotides read TGTGCCAGCAGCCGAGGGGGACAGTCATTTGGCACAGATACGCAGTATTTT.

J is TRBJ2-7 and V is TRBV6-5; 16 positions agree with TRBD2. The length of the CDR3 is 13 residues. Germline lookup yields CDR1 MNHEY and CDR2 SVGAGI. After removal of 2 bases from V and 12 bases from J, the junction contained 1 base not matched to a gene. The CDR3 sequence is CASSYGTSGRAYF. As DNA, the CDR3 is TGTGCCAGCAGTTACGGGACTAGCGGGAGGGCGTACTTC.

V and J are TRBV19 and TRBJ2-7, with a tentative D call TRBD1 (5 bases). In germline, CDR1 is LNHDA, CDR2 SQIVND (reference sequence). The CDR3 covers 15 residues. V lost 10 bases and J 0 bases, leaving 19 bases between the germline ends. The CDR3: CATKVQDRSSYEQYF. In DNA, the CDR3 is TGTGCCACCAAGGTACAGGACCGGAGCTCCTACGAGCAGTACTTC.

This chain joins TRBV6-6 and TRBJ1-1; D is perhaps TRBD1 (6 bases). Trimming left V 7 bases short and J 0 bases short, with 15 bases between. Per germline, CDR1 MNHNY and CDR2 SVGAGI (reference sequence). CDR3 length: 15 residues. In nucleotides, the CDR3 is TGTGCCAGCACCAGAACCGGGACAATGAACACTGAAGCTTTCTTT. Translated, it gives CASTRTGTMNTEAFF.

This CDR3 reads CASSSGSLALTYNEQFF. In DNA, the CDR3 is TGCGCCAGCAGCTCGGGGTCATTAGCATTAACCTACAATGAGCAGTTCTTC. The V gene is TRBV5-1, the J gene TRBJ2-1; D might be TRBD2 (5 bases). Germline V gene sequence: CDR1 SGHRS, CDR2 YFSETQ. The CDR3 length is 17 residues. V lost 3 bases and J lost 2, with 18 bases in between. Complete variable domain (other parts from reference TRBV5-1 and TRBJ2-1): KAGVTQTPRYLIKTRGQQVTLSCSPISGHRSVSWYQQTPGQGLQFLFEYFSETQRNKGNFPGRFSGRQFSNSRSEMNVSTLELGDSALYLCASSSGSLALTYNEQFFGPGTRLTVL.

The chain has TRBV5-1 and TRBJ2-1, with 10 nucleotides matching TRBD2. The CDR3 totals 16 residues. CDR1 and CDR2 from the germline V gene are SGHRS and YFSETQ. V shed 4 bases, J shed 5 bases, and the junction held 9 bases outside the gene matches. CDR3 protein: CASSRDLAGEDNEQFF. The DNA of the CDR3 is TGCGCCAGCAGCCGAGACCTAGCGGGAGAAGACAATGAGCAGTTCTTC.

The rearrangement links TRBV7-2 to TRBJ2-7; D is unclear. This CDR3 is 15 amino acids long. Germline-derived CDR1 and CDR2 are SGHTA and FQGNSA. V lost 3 bases, J lost 0 bases, and 12 bases lay in between. CDR3 amino acids: CASSLGYQPSYEQYF. The CDR3 DNA reads as TGTGCCAGCAGCTTGGGCTACCAACCCTCCTACGAGCAGTACTTC.

The rearrangement joins TRBV5-1 to TRBJ2-5; TRBD2 is a possible D gene (5 bases). The CDR3 totals 14 residues. Germline V gives CDR1 SGHRS, CDR2 YFSETQ. The V and J ends lost 1 base and 4 bases respectively, with 11 bases between them. CDR3 sequence: CASSLQLGLETQYF. CDR3 in DNA: TGCGCCAGCAGCTTGCAACTAGGGCTAGAGACCCAGTACTTC.

This rearrangement joins TRBV5-6 to TRBJ2-7; TRBD2 agrees at 8 bases. The CDR3 sequence is 13 residues long. In germline, CDR1 is SGHDT, CDR2 YYEEEE. The ends lost 4 bases at V and 1 base at J; junction bases unmatched: 1. Here the CDR3 reads CASSRGGSYEQYF. CDR3 in DNA: TGTGCCAGCAGCCGGGGGGGTTCCTACGAGCAGTACTTC.

This chain connects TRBV5-6 to TRBJ2-7; D possibly corresponds to TRBD1 (6 bases). Germline CDR1 is SGHDT and CDR2 is YYEEEE. The germline V and J ends were trimmed by 5 bases and 2 bases, with 11 bases remaining between them. The CDR3 consists of 13 residues. In DNA, the CDR3 is TGTGCCAGCAGTTCAGGGGCAGCCTACGAGCAGTACTTC. Its protein product is CASSSGAAYEQYF.

V and J are TRBV15 and TRBJ2-2; TRBD2 might be the D (5 bases). V was cut by 1 base and J by 0 bases, with 12 bases left in between. Germline-derived CDR1 and CDR2 are LNHNV and YYDKDF (reference sequence). The CDR3 contains 17 residues. The CDR3 nucleotides are TGTGCCACCAGCAGAGGTATGGGAGAAGCGAACACCGGGGAGCTGTTTTTT. This sequence encodes CATSRGMGEANTGELFF.

The genes are TRBV5-4 and TRBJ2-4; 7 bases are shared with TRBD2. The V segment lost 1 base and the J segment 4 bases; nucleotides outside the gene matches: 11. CDR1 is SGHNT, CDR2 YYREEE, per germline (reference sequence). The CDR3 is 17 residues long. CDR3 sequence (DNA): TGTGCCAGCAGCTTGTACGCGGGAGCGGTAGCGAAAAACATTCAGTACTTC. This codes for CASSLYAGAVAKNIQYF.

The J gene is TRBJ2-1, the V gene TRBV27, with 16 positions matching TRBD2. Germline assignment: CDR1 MNHEY and CDR2 SMNVEV (reference sequence). The CDR3 has 13 residues. Trimming removed 8 bases from V and 15 bases from J; junction bases left unmatched: 7. The CDR3 sequence is CASSGLAGGPLFF. For the CDR3, the DNA is TGTGCCAGCTCGGGACTAGCGGGAGGGCCCCTGTTCTTC.

J is TRBJ2-7 and V is TRBV6-5; 7 bases align to TRBD1. Germline assignment: CDR1 MNHEY and CDR2 SVGAGI. Germline trimming cut 6 bases from V and 4 bases from J; bases unmatched to any gene: 0. This CDR3 contains 11 residues. CDR3 in amino acids: CASRTGYEQYF. The CDR3 DNA reads TGTGCCAGCAGGACAGGGTACGAGCAGTACTTC.

This clone showed up just a few times. This rearrangement joins TRBV6-1 to TRBJ2-1, with D possibly matching TRBD2 (6 bases). Trimming cost V 8 bases and J 4 bases, with 12 bases left between them. The germline V gene encodes CDR1 MNHNS and CDR2 SASEGT. The CDR3 covers 13 residues. CDR3 in amino acids: CASRETPYNEQFF. The DNA for the CDR3 is TGTGCCAGCCGGGAGACACCGTACAATGAGCAGTTCTTC.

CDR3 loop: CASWETSGSNEQYF. The CDR3 region has the DNA TGTGCCAGCTGGGAGACTAGCGGGAGCAACGAGCAGTACTTC. This rearrangement joins TRBV5-6 to TRBJ2-7; 12 positions match TRBD2. The CDR3 totals 14 residues. After removal of 7 bases from V and 5 bases from J, the junction contained 7 bases not matched to a gene. CDR1 and CDR2 (germline): SGHDT, YYEEEE.

The CDR3 sequence: CASSYTSALETQYF. CDR3 DNA: TGTGCCAGCAGCTATACTAGTGCCTTAGAGACCCAGTACTTC. The genes are TRBV7-9 and TRBJ2-5, with D maybe TRBD2 (5 bases). V lost 4 bases and J 4 bases, leaving 13 bases between the germline ends. The germline gives CDR1 SEHNR, CDR2 FQNEAQ (reference sequence). The CDR3 is made up of 14 amino acids.

J is TRBJ2-3 and V is TRBV4-1, with 9 bases aligning to TRBD2. Per the germline V gene, CDR1 is MGHRA and CDR2 is YSYEKL. V lost 1 base, J lost 4 bases, and 9 bases stayed unmatched. The CDR3 is made up of 17 amino acids. CDR3 coding DNA: TGCGCCAGCAGCCAAGTTATACCGGCGGGAGGGGCAGATACGCAGTATTTT. This gives the protein CASSQVIPAGGADTQYF.

The V and J genes are TRBV21-1 and TRBJ2-1; TRBD1 reflects the table's D call only, with no check against the DNA. TRBV21-1 is flagged as a pseudogene. The CDR3 loop spans 18 amino acids. The chain's CDR3 is CASSKTDQQCGPYNEQFF. CDR3 nucleotides: TGTGCCAGCAGCAAGACAGACCAGCAATGTGGCCCCTACAATGAGCAGTTCTTC.

This clone was seen a few times. The chain has TRBV4-1 and TRBJ2-7; TRBD1 matches 8 bases. This CDR3 has 14 amino acids. Germline loops: CDR1 MGHRA, CDR2 YSYEKL. Trimming cost V 2 bases and J 6 bases; bases outside gene matches: 6. This CDR3 reads CASSQSGRGREQYF. CDR3 coding DNA: TGCGCCAGCAGCCAATCGGGCAGGGGGCGCGAGCAGTACTTC.